This T cell receptor (beta chain) was recorded in a study of blood T cell repertoires in COVID-19. Assay: immunoSEQ multiplex PCR; the TCRdb copy retains only in-frame clones and omits some. The sample contains about 170,000 clones, under 85% of which appear only once. The CDR3 has 13 residues. CDR1 MNHNY and CDR2 SVGAGI come from the germline V gene (reference sequence). V lost 5 bases to trimming and J lost 14 bases; unmatched junction nucleotides: 12. This clone was detected once. Sequencing used peripheral blood. The chain recombines TRBV6-6 with TRBJ1-2; 9 bases line up with TRBD1. The clonotype was recovered from a man between 60 and 75 years old who had recovered from COVID-19. In nucleotides, the CDR3 is TGTGCCAGCAGTCGATCCGGGACAGGGATGTGGACCTTC. Translation gives CASSRSGTGMWTF.